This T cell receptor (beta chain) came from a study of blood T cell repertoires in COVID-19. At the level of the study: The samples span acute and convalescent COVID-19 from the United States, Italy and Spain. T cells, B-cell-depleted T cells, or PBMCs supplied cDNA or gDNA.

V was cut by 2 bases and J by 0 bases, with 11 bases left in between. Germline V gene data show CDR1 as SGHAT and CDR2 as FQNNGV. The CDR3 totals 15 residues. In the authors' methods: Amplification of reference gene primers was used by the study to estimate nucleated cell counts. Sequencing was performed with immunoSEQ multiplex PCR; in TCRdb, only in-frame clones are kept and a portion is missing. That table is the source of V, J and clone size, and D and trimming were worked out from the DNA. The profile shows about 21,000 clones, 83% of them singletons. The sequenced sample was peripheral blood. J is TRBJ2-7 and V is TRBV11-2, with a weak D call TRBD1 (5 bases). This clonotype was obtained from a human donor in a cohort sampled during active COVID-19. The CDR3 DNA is TGTGCCAGCAGCTTATCGCAGGACATCTCCTACGAGCAGTACTTC. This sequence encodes CASSLSQDISYEQYF.